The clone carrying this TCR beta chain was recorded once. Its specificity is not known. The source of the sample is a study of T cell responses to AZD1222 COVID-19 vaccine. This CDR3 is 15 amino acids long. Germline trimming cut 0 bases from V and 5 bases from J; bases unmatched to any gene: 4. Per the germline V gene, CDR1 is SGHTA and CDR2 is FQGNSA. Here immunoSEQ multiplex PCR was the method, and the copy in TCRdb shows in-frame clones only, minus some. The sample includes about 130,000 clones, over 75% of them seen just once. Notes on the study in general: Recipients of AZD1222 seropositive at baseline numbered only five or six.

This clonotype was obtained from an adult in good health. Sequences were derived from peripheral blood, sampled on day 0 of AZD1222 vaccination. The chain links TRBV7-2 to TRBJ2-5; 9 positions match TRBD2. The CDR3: CASSLAAGGPETQYF. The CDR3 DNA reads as TGTGCCAGCAGCTTAGCCGCGGGGGGGCCGGAGACCCAGTACTTC.